The 17 T cell receptor beta chains in this list originate from one sample, sequenced in a study of blood T cell repertoires in COVID-19. The table came from immunoSEQ multiplex PCR; TCRdb's copy has only in-frame clones and leaves some out. The table lists 80,000 or so clones, over 85% of them singletons, with approximately 2% in the top ten. Sequenced: peripheral blood. These receptors all stem from a middle-aged man with acute or convalescent COVID-19.

This clone was counted once. The V and J genes are TRBV4-2 and TRBJ2-2; perhaps TRBD2 as D (6 bases). With 0 bases removed from V and 4 bases from J, the gap between germline ends came to 12 bases. This CDR3 is built from 16 residues. Germline CDR1 and CDR2: LGHNA and YNFKEQ. The CDR3 sequence is CASSQDLDYSTGELFF. In DNA, the CDR3 is TGTGCCAGCAGCCAAGATCTGGACTACTCCACCGGGGAGCTGTTTTTT.

The chain is built from TRBV7-9 and TRBJ2-5; the match to TRBD1 covers 7 bases. The CDR3 totals 13 residues. Germline-derived CDR1 and CDR2 are SEHNR and FQNEAQ (reference sequence). V gave up 6 bases and J gave up 5 bases; unmatched junction bases: 6. The CDR3 reads CASSSQGQETQYF. CDR3 sequence (DNA): TGTGCCAGCAGTTCACAGGGACAGGAGACCCAGTACTTC.

The CDR3 bases are TGTGCCAGCAGCTGGGGACAACTCAACTATGGCTACACCTTC. Residues: CASSWGQLNYGYTF. The chain has TRBV5-4 and TRBJ1-2; tentatively, D is TRBD1 (6 bases). The germline CDR1 and CDR2 sequences are SGHNT and YYREEE (reference sequence). The CDR3 is made up of 14 amino acids. V dropped 3 bases and J dropped 2 bases, with 11 bases sitting between them.

For this clone: Other DNA sequences within the sample encode an identical CDR3. The V and J genes are TRBV19 and TRBJ1-2; D unclear. Deletions cut 2 bases from V and 4 bases from J, with 5 bases between. The CDR3 runs 12 residues. Germline V gene data show CDR1 as LNHDA and CDR2 as SQIVND (reference sequence). In DNA form, the CDR3 reads TGTGCCAGTAGTATATCGGGCTATGGCTACACCTTC. Translated, it gives CASSISGYGYTF.

The genes are TRBV4-1 and TRBJ1-4, with 7 bases fitting TRBD1. The CDR3 has 16 amino acids. V trimming: 8 bases; J trimming: 7 bases; junction bases outside the gene matches: 16. Germline V lookup: CDR1 MGHRA, CDR2 YSYEKL. CDR3: CASCRLGTASREKLFF. The CDR3 DNA sequence: TGCGCCAGCTGCCGCCTCGGGACAGCAAGTCGTGAAAAACTGTTTTTT.

This sequence joins TRBV28 and TRBJ1-5; D gene unclear. From germline, CDR1 is MDHEN and CDR2 SYDVKM. The V gene lost 7 bases and the J gene lost 1 base, with 11 bases spanning the gap. This CDR3 is 14 amino acids long. CDR3 sequence (DNA): TGTGCCAGCACCCCCAGAGGGAGCAATCAGCCCCAGCATTTT. Translating it yields CASTPRGSNQPQHF. Full variable domain (rest looked up from reference TRBV28 and TRBJ1-5): DVKVTQSSRYLVKRTGEKVFLECVQDMDHENMFWYRQDPGLGLRLIYFSYDVKMKEKGDIPEGYSVSREKKERFSLILESASTNQTSMYLCASTPRGSNQPQHFGDGTRLSIL.

The J gene is TRBJ2-5, the V gene TRBV29-1; 10 bases agree with TRBD1. This CDR3 contains 13 residues. J lost 7 bases, V lost 7 bases, and 9 bases had no gene match. Germline CDR1 and CDR2: SQVTM and ANQGSEA. CDR3 DNA sequence: TGCAGCGCTGGGGACAGGGGATTGGTGACCCAGTACTTC. This codes for CSAGDRGLVTQYF.

Here the CDR3 reads CATSDRRDYGYTF. CDR3 DNA: TGTGCCACCAGTGACCGGAGAGACTATGGCTACACCTTC. J is TRBJ1-2 and V is TRBV24-1, with D unresolved. From germline, CDR1 is KGHDR and CDR2 SFDVKD. CDR3 length: 13 residues. V was shortened by 4 bases and J by 3 bases, with 8 bases between the two germline ends.

The CDR3 DNA is TGTGCCAGTAGCATTGACAGGGGGCGTCACAATGAGCAGTTCTTC. It specifies CASSIDRGRHNEQFF. The chain employs TRBV19 and TRBJ2-1, with 10 nucleotides matching TRBD1. With V trimmed by 6 bases and J by 5 bases, 7 bases remained unmatched. There are 15 residues in the CDR3. CDR1 and CDR2 (germline): LNHDA, SQIVND (reference sequence).

CDR3 protein: CASSLSGTASDTQYF. CDR3 bases: TGTGCCAGCAGCTTGTCTGGGACAGCGTCAGATACGCAGTATTTT. The chain links TRBV7-2 to TRBJ2-3, with 7 nucleotides matching TRBD1. CDR1 and CDR2 (germline): SGHTA, FQGNSA. The CDR3 extends over 15 amino acids. J gave up 4 bases and V 3 bases, and 7 bases lay outside the gene matches.

The chain has TRBV19 and TRBJ2-7; 7 bases map to TRBD2. The trim removed 10 bases at V and 0 bases at J, leaving 18 bases unmatched. The CDR3 has 17 residues. Germline values: CDR1 LNHDA, CDR2 SQIVND (reference sequence). The CDR3 DNA reads as TGTGCCACTCCTTCCTTGGGGCTAGCGGATTGCTCCTACGAGCAGTACTTC. This sequence encodes CATPSLGLADCSYEQYF.

The chain has TRBV7-3 and TRBJ2-3; D not certain. Germline V gene lookup returns CDR1 SGHTA and CDR2 FQGTGA. This CDR3 comprises 14 residues. V shed 5 bases and J shed 2 bases, with 11 bases lying between them. CDR3 nucleotides: TGTGCCAGCAGCCCCGCACACGCCACAGATACGCAGTATTTT. Translating it yields CASSPAHATDTQYF.

This sequence joins TRBV6-5 and TRBJ2-1, with 9 bases fitting TRBD1. The CDR3 spans 16 residues. Germline CDR1 reads MNHEY; CDR2 reads SVGAGI. The V segment lost 2 bases and the J segment 5 bases; nucleotides outside the gene matches: 7. The CDR3 region has the DNA TGTGCCAGCAGTTACCTGGGCGGGACAGGGAACAATGAGCAGTTCTTC. Protein: CASSYLGGTGNNEQFF.

This chain joins TRBV6-2 or TRBV6-3 and TRBJ2-1; 7 bases are a match to TRBD2. Trimming removed 2 bases from V and 6 bases from J; junction bases left unmatched: 16. Germline V gives CDR1 MNHEY, CDR2 SVGEGT. The CDR3 sequence is 18 residues long. For the CDR3, the DNA is TGTGCCAGCAGTTACGGACTTGGGTCGGGGGGTCGGCGCAATGAGCAGTTCTTC. Translating gives CASSYGLGSGGRRNEQFF.

The CDR3 sequence: CATSGIGGGETQYF. The CDR3 bases are TGTGCCACCAGTGGCATTGGGGGAGGGGAGACCCAGTACTTC. The chain has TRBV24-1 and TRBJ2-5; 7 nucleotides line up with TRBD2. Germline assignment: CDR1 KGHDR and CDR2 SFDVKD. There are 14 residues in the CDR3. V gave up 5 bases and J gave up 5 bases; unmatched junction bases: 7.

This rearrangement joins TRBV19 to TRBJ1-2; D uncertain. The V gene lost 5 bases and the J gene lost 1 base, with 11 bases spanning the gap. The CDR3 contains 14 residues. Germline V CDR1 and CDR2: LNHDA, SQIVND (reference sequence). The CDR3 sequence: CASSSDTVNYGYTF. The CDR3 coding sequence is TGTGCCAGTAGTTCAGACACCGTTAACTATGGCTACACCTTC.

The chain recombines TRBV27 with TRBJ2-1; 7 bases agree with TRBD2. Germline V CDR1 and CDR2: MNHEY, SMNVEV (reference sequence). Germline trimming cut 0 bases from V and 5 bases from J; bases unmatched to any gene: 4. The length of the CDR3 is 15 residues. CDR3 nucleotides: TGTGCCAGCAGTTTATCTAAAGCGGGAAACAATGAGCAGTTCTTC. Translated, it gives CASSLSKAGNNEQFF.